This entry lists 28 T cell receptor beta chains sequenced from one sample in a study of blood T cell repertoires in COVID-19. Some clones are missing from TCRdb's copy, which holds only in-frame ones; the method was immunoSEQ multiplex PCR. The table has 130,000 or so clones, over 80% seen once. The sample taken for sequencing was peripheral blood. Every receptor here comes from a human donor in a cohort sampled during active COVID-19.

The J gene is TRBJ2-4, the V gene TRBV2; a weak D match, TRBD1 (5 bases). Trimming stripped 7 bases from V and 0 bases from J, with 16 bases between. CDR1 and CDR2 (germline): SNHLY, FYNNEI. This CDR3 comprises 16 residues. The CDR3 here is CASKSQGSLAKNIQYF. The CDR3 coding sequence is TGTGCCAGCAAATCGCAGGGCAGTCTAGCCAAAAACATTCAGTACTTC.

This rearrangement joins TRBV7-9 to TRBJ2-3, with a possible D match to TRBD1 (5 bases). Germline assignment: CDR1 SEHNR and CDR2 FQNEAQ (reference sequence). The germline V and J ends were trimmed by 3 bases and 1 base, with 20 bases remaining between them. The CDR3 length is 18 residues. As DNA, the CDR3 is TGTGCCAGCAGCTTGGTGCAGGGCAGTAGCCTGGGCACAGATACGCAGTATTTT. Its protein is CASSLVQGSSLGTDTQYF.

In its sample, this clone was seen a few times. The chain carries TRBV5-1 and TRBJ1-4; 8 bases fit TRBD1. With 2 bases clipped from V and 3 bases from J, the junction kept 9 bases outside the gene matches. Germline V gene lookup returns CDR1 SGHRS and CDR2 YFSETQ. The CDR3 has 17 amino acids. CDR3 sequence reads: CASSLGGRGPSNEKLFF. The CDR3 DNA is TGCGCCAGCAGCTTAGGTGGCAGGGGGCCGTCTAATGAAAAACTGTTTTTT.

The rearrangement links TRBV12-3 or TRBV12-4 to TRBJ2-1; a possible D gene is TRBD1 (5 bases). V was clipped by 7 bases and J by 4 bases, with 11 bases between them. CDR3 length equals 13 residues. CDR3 residues: CASNLAGYNEQFF. CDR3 bases: TGTGCCAGCAATCTTGCAGGGTACAATGAGCAGTTCTTC.

This chain connects TRBV19 to TRBJ2-3, with 7 bases identical to TRBD2. Germline loops: CDR1 LNHDA, CDR2 SQIVND (reference sequence). The length of the CDR3 is 15 residues. V trimming: 8 bases; J trimming: 5 bases; junction bases outside the gene matches: 13. The CDR3 here is CASGSGALAGDTQYF. The CDR3 nucleotides are TGTGCCAGTGGAAGCGGGGCTCTCGCCGGAGATACGCAGTATTTT.

This chain connects TRBV5-1 to TRBJ2-3, with TRBD2 identical over 10 bases. CDR1 is SGHRS and CDR2 is YFSETQ in the germline V gene. V was pared by 5 bases and J by 0 bases, with 6 bases of the junction left unmatched. The CDR3 covers 16 residues. The CDR3 protein is CASRIGLAASTDTQYF. The CDR3, as DNA: TGCGCCAGCAGAATCGGACTAGCGGCTAGCACAGATACGCAGTATTTT.

The chain combines TRBV4-1 with TRBJ2-1; TRBD1 is a possible D gene (5 bases). This CDR3 is built from 15 residues. Germline V gene data show CDR1 as MGHRA and CDR2 as YSYEKL. V was cut by 0 bases and J by 2 bases, with 8 bases left in between. The CDR3 DNA is TGCGCCAGCAGCCAAGATGGGGCAGCCTACAATGAGCAGTTCTTC. Its translation: CASSQDGAAYNEQFF.

This clone is a singleton in its sample. This chain joins TRBV2 and TRBJ1-2; 7 bases fit TRBD1. Looked up from germline, CDR1 is SNHLY and CDR2 is FYNNEI. The CDR3 runs 14 residues. With V trimmed by 8 bases and J by 7 bases, 13 bases remained unmatched. The chain's CDR3 is CASSPSTGLFGYTF. The CDR3 DNA follows: TGTGCCAGCTCCCCGTCGACAGGGCTCTTTGGCTACACCTTC.

This chain joins TRBV9 and TRBJ1-2, with 9 bases matching TRBD1. J was trimmed by 8 bases and V by 4 bases; bases with no gene match: 15. Germline V gene lookup returns CDR1 SGDLS and CDR2 YYNGEE. The CDR3 contains 16 residues. The CDR3 loop reads CASSLATGQGLGGYTF. The CDR3 DNA reads TGTGCCAGCAGCCTCGCCACCGGACAGGGGCTGGGAGGCTACACCTTC.

The V call is TRBV24-1, the J call TRBJ1-2, with TRBD1 matching 8 bases. The V gene end was trimmed by 7 bases and the J gene end by 8 bases; junction bases not matched to a gene: 11. CDR3 length: 14 amino acids. Per the germline V gene, CDR1 is KGHDR and CDR2 is SFDVKD. CDR3 nucleotides: TGTGCCACCAGCACAGGGGGAAGAACTAAGGGCTACACCTTC. It specifies CATSTGGRTKGYTF.

The chain recombines TRBV29-1 with TRBJ2-3; D is unresolved. Germline CDR1 and CDR2: SQVTM and ANQGSEA. Trimming stripped 5 bases from V and 0 bases from J, with 6 bases between. The CDR3 has 12 residues. The CDR3 loop reads CSVSSSTDTQYF. CDR3 nucleotides: TGCAGCGTTTCCTCCAGCACAGATACGCAGTATTTT.

The chain has TRBV18 and TRBJ1-2, with 8 nucleotides matching TRBD1. The trim removed 6 bases at V and 4 bases at J, leaving 13 bases unmatched. The CDR3 runs 16 residues. Germline lookup yields CDR1 KGHSH and CDR2 LQKENI. CDR3 in amino acids: CASSPPGQAFGYGYTF. The CDR3 DNA reads as TGTGCCAGCTCCCCGCCGGGACAGGCCTTTGGCTATGGCTACACCTTC.

The chain couples TRBV9 to TRBJ2-4, with D unresolved. With 0 bases removed from V and 0 bases from J, the gap between germline ends came to 4 bases. Germline values: CDR1 SGDLS, CDR2 YYNGEE. CDR3 length: 14 amino acids. The CDR3 here is CASSVDLAKNIQYF. The CDR3 DNA sequence: TGTGCCAGCAGCGTAGATCTAGCCAAAAACATTCAGTACTTC.

This chain links TRBV9 with TRBJ2-2; 7 positions match TRBD1. The germline V gene encodes CDR1 SGDLS and CDR2 YYNGEE. J was trimmed by 13 bases and V by 4 bases; bases with no gene match: 7. This CDR3 is built from 12 residues. The DNA for the CDR3 is TGTGCCAGCAGCACCCGACAGGGTTCGCTGTTTTTT. Protein: CASSTRQGSLFF.

This chain uses TRBV6-4 with TRBJ2-1, with TRBD1 matching 11 bases. The V gene end was trimmed by 6 bases and the J gene end by 9 bases; junction bases not matched to a gene: 7. In germline, CDR1 is MRHNA, CDR2 SNTAGT. The CDR3 consists of 14 residues. Here the CDR3 DNA reads TGTGCCAGCAGAAGGGACAGGGGGGCCCTTGAGCAGTTCTTC. It is translated as CASRRDRGALEQFF.

This clone was detected once. This chain joins TRBV7-2 and TRBJ1-2; D gene ambiguous. Trimming took 5 bases from V and 0 from J, leaving 13 bases between them. Germline CDR1 is SGHTA and CDR2 is FQGNSA. CDR3 length: 15 residues. Here the CDR3 DNA reads TGTGCCAGCAGCCCCTTCGGGAATCCTAACTATGGCTACACCTTC. Translated: CASSPFGNPNYGYTF.

DNA for the CDR3: TGTGCCAGCAGTTTCGGTGGTACCCCCCCCTACGAGCAGTACTTC. Protein sequence: CASSFGGTPPYEQYF. The chain couples TRBV27 to TRBJ2-7; D unresolved. The ends were cut back, 3 bases at V and 2 bases at J, with 14 bases in the middle. The CDR3 is 15 amino acids. Germline assignment: CDR1 MNHEY and CDR2 SMNVEV (reference sequence).

V is TRBV7-3 and J is TRBJ2-2; the match to TRBD2 covers 9 bases. The V and J ends lost 0 bases and 6 bases, in that order; junction bases with no gene match: 5. Germline V gene sequence: CDR1 SGHTA, CDR2 FQGTGA. The CDR3 consists of 16 residues. CDR3 loop: CASSLTLAGFPGELFF. The CDR3 DNA is TGTGCCAGCAGCTTAACGCTAGCGGGGTTTCCCGGGGAGCTGTTTTTT.

The CDR3 is CASSPKSGLATDTQYF. For the CDR3, the DNA is TGTGCCAGCAGTCCGAAGTCCGGACTAGCTACAGATACGCAGTATTTT. V is TRBV2 and J is TRBJ2-3; 8 nucleotides line up with TRBD2. Unmatched junction bases numbered 10, after V lost 5 bases and J lost 3 bases. Germline V CDR1 and CDR2: SNHLY, FYNNEI. The CDR3 has 16 amino acids.

The J gene is TRBJ1-3, the V gene TRBV5-1; D unclear. This CDR3 spans 15 amino acids. V was pared by 0 bases and J by 3 bases, with 10 bases between. Germline CDR1 and CDR2: SGHRS and YFSETQ. The DNA for the CDR3 is TGCGCCAGCAGCTTGGGGAGCTCTGGTGGAAACACCATATATTTT. Translating gives CASSLGSSGGNTIYF.

The rearrangement links TRBV29-1 to TRBJ2-1; a possible D gene is TRBD2 (6 bases). There are 13 residues in the CDR3. Germline loops: CDR1 SQVTM, CDR2 ANQGSEA. Trimming took 3 bases from V and 12 from J, leaving 18 bases between them. The chain's CDR3 is CSVEDYAIGRQFF. DNA of the CDR3: TGCAGCGTTGAGGACTACGCAATTGGGAGGCAGTTCTTC.

This rearrangement joins TRBV19 to TRBJ1-5, with no clear D. Germline-derived CDR1 and CDR2 are LNHDA and SQIVND (reference sequence). The CDR3 length is 13 residues. Trimming shortened V by 8 bases and J by 0 bases, and 8 bases separated the two germline ends. The CDR3 sequence is CASCSYSNQPQHF. For the CDR3, the DNA is TGTGCCAGTTGCAGTTATAGCAATCAGCCCCAGCATTTT.

The chain has TRBV28 and TRBJ2-7; TRBD1 matches 8 bases. V dropped 6 bases and J dropped 1; count of bases not matched to a gene: 8. The CDR3 length is 15 residues. Germline V gene data show CDR1 as MDHEN and CDR2 as SYDVKM. The CDR3 coding sequence is TGTGCCAGCAGATTACAGGGGGTTCCTTCCTACGAGCAGTACTTC. This codes for CASRLQGVPSYEQYF. The complete variable domain, with remaining parts taken from reference TRBV28 and TRBJ2-7, reads DVKVTQSSRYLVKRTGEKVFLECVQDMDHENMFWYRQDPGLGLRLIYFSYDVKMKEKGDIPEGYSVSREKKERFSLILESASTNQTSMYLCASRLQGVPSYEQYFGPGTRLTVT.

The V gene is TRBV2, the J gene TRBJ1-5; perhaps TRBD1 as D (6 bases). With 6 bases removed from V and 4 bases from J, the gap between germline ends came to 16 bases. The CDR3 runs to 15 residues. From germline, CDR1 is SNHLY and CDR2 FYNNEI. In DNA form, the CDR3 reads TGTGCCAGCAGCGGCGGACAGAGGGTTAATCAGCCCCAGCATTTT. Its translation: CASSGGQRVNQPQHF.

The V and J genes are TRBV19 and TRBJ2-3; 10 positions agree with TRBD2. This CDR3 has 15 amino acids. V was pared by 3 bases and J by 4 bases, with 4 bases of the junction left unmatched. Per the germline V gene, CDR1 is LNHDA and CDR2 is SQIVND (reference sequence). The CDR3 coding sequence is TGTGCCAGTAGTATCGCTAGCGGGGGCCCAGATACGCAGTATTTT. Translated: CASSIASGGPDTQYF.

DNA for the CDR3: TGTGCCAGCAGCTTGGAGTACAGCTCCTATGGCTACACCTTC. It is translated as CASSLEYSSYGYTF. The genes are TRBV5-4 and TRBJ1-2; D is undetermined. The CDR3 runs 14 residues. Germline V CDR1 and CDR2: SGHNT, YYREEE (reference sequence). V lost 0 bases, J lost 4 bases, and 10 bases lay in between.

In DNA, the CDR3 is TGTGCCAGCAGTTTTGGGGGCCCCTACAATGAGCAGTTCTTC. It encodes CASSFGGPYNEQFF. The chain joins TRBV27 to TRBJ2-1; possible D gene TRBD1, 6 bases. V was cut by 3 bases and J by 2 bases, with 8 bases left in between. The germline gives CDR1 MNHEY, CDR2 SMNVEV (reference sequence). The CDR3 length is 14 residues.

The chain combines TRBV7-3 with TRBJ2-1, with 11 bases that match TRBD2. Unmatched junction bases numbered 7, after V lost 0 bases and J lost 9 bases. The length of the CDR3 is 16 residues. Germline V CDR1 and CDR2: SGHTA, FQGTGA. This CDR3 is CASSLTTTSGSGEQFF. The CDR3, as DNA: TGTGCCAGCAGCTTAACCACAACTAGCGGGAGCGGTGAGCAGTTCTTC.